This is a list of T cell receptor beta chains from one sample in a study of T cell responses to AZD1222 COVID-19 vaccine. The table came from immunoSEQ multiplex PCR; TCRdb's copy has only in-frame clones and leaves some out. There are roughly 130,000 clones in the sample; approximately 85% occur only once, and under 2% lies in the top ten. The sequencing used peripheral blood, collected on day 0 of AZD1222 vaccination. The source is an adult in good health. Both conserved end residues are part of each CDR3. D genes are given only for firm matches. Expanded clones are given a class, and other clones once, few, many or no size at all.

abundance	v_gene	d_gene	j_gene	CDR3nt	CDR3aa
NA	TRBV4-3	TRBD1	TRBJ1-4	TGCGCCAGCAGCCAAGGCCTCGGACAGGTGGAAAAACTGTTTTTT	CASSQGLGQVEKLFF
NA	TRBV6-5	TRBD1	TRBJ1-3	TGTGCCAGCCGGGACAGGACGTCCGGAAACACCATATATTTT	CASRDRTSGNTIYF
NA	TRBV7-2	NA	TRBJ2-1	TGTGCCAGCAGCTCTGGGCCCAACAATGAGCAGTTCTTC	CASSSGPNNEQFF
NA	TRBV4-3	TRBD2	TRBJ2-3	TGCGCCAGCGCCCCGCGACTAGCGGGAGGTCTACGGCCCGGATTAGATACGCAGTATTTT	CASAPRLAGGLRPGLDTQYF
NA	TRBV12-3/TRBV12-4	NA	TRBJ1-1	TGTGCCAGCAGTTATAGGGGAGGGACTGAAGCTTTCTTT	CASSYRGGTEAFF
NA	TRBV5-1	TRBD1	TRBJ2-7	TGCGCCAGCAGCACCTTACTCGACAGGGGAGGATCCTACGAGCAGTACTTC	CASSTLLDRGGSYEQYF
NA	TRBV18	NA	TRBJ1-1	TGTGCCAGCTCACCACAGGGGTTGGGGACTGAAGCTTTCTTT	CASSPQGLGTEAFF
NA	TRBV5-1	NA	TRBJ2-5	TGCGCCAGCAGCTTGTGGGCTGGGGAAGAGACCCAGTACTTC	CASSLWAGEETQYF
NA	TRBV2	NA	TRBJ1-3	TGTGCCAGCCTGGGGTACTCTGGAAACACCATATATTTT	CASLGYSGNTIYF
once	TRBV11-3	NA	TRBJ2-4	TGTGCCAGCAGCCCCCCCGGGGGCGACGCAAACATTCAGTACTTC	CASSPPGGDANIQYF
once	TRBV14	NA	TRBJ1-1	TGTGCCAGCAGCCCCGTTAAACTGAACACTGAAGCTTTCTTT	CASSPVKLNTEAFF
NA	TRBV19	NA	TRBJ1-4	TGTGCCAGTAGGCTTTATGAAAAACTGTTTTTT	CASRLYEKLFF
NA	TRBV5-1	NA	TRBJ2-7	TGCGCCAGCAGCTTGGGGACAGCAAGGACTAGGGGATACGAGCAGTACTTC	CASSLGTARTRGYEQYF
NA	TRBV7-3	NA	TRBJ2-5	TGTGCCAGCACAGCCAAATCCTGGACGAGGGGGAAAGAGACCCAGTACTTC	CASTAKSWTRGKETQYF
NA	TRBV28	NA	TRBJ2-7	TGTGCCAGCAGTTTCAAGGCAAGGGGTTTACACGAGCAGTACTTC	CASSFKARGLHEQYF
NA	TRBV18	TRBD1	TRBJ2-2	TGTGCCAGCTCACAGCTACCCGGGACAGGGAACACCGGGGAGCTGTTTTTT	CASSQLPGTGNTGELFF
NA	TRBV12-3/TRBV12-4	NA	TRBJ1-1	TGTGCCACCGATGTCACTGAAGCTTTCTTT	CATDVTEAFF
few	TRBV7-6	TRBD1	TRBJ1-1	TGTGCCAGCAGCTTAAGTGGGACAGGGGCGAACACTGAAGCTTTCTTT	CASSLSGTGANTEAFF
NA	TRBV4-3	TRBD1	TRBJ1-2	TGCGCCAGCAGCCAGTTAACAGGGGGCGACTATGGCTACACCTTC	CASSQLTGGDYGYTF
NA	TRBV7-3	TRBD1	TRBJ2-2	TGTGCCAGCAGCTTAAACCCGGGACAGGGGGCCGGGGAGCTGTTTTTT	CASSLNPGQGAGELFF
once	TRBV5-4	TRBD1	TRBJ1-1	TGTGCCAGCAGCTACGGGACAGGGGTGAAATCTGAAGCTTTCTTT	CASSYGTGVKSEAFF
NA	TRBV18	NA	TRBJ2-3	TGTGCCAGCTCACCGTCGACAGATACGCAGTATTTT	CASSPSTDTQYF
NA	TRBV27	NA	TRBJ2-1	TGTGCCAGCAGTTTAACCGGGGTGAGCTCCTACAATGAGCAGTTCTTC	CASSLTGVSSYNEQFF
NA	TRBV6-5	TRBD1	TRBJ1-2	TGTGCCAGCAGTTACAAGGGGGCTCGGTATGGCTACACCTTC	CASSYKGARYGYTF
NA	TRBV15	NA	TRBJ1-1	TGTGCCACCAGCAGAGATAGGGCAGGGAACACTGAAGCTTTCTTT	CATSRDRAGNTEAFF
once	TRBV7-2	TRBD2	TRBJ2-7	TGTGCCAGCAGCTTAAGCGGGGACTCTTCTAGGCAGTACTTC	CASSLSGDSSRQYF
NA	TRBV5-1	TRBD2	TRBJ2-1	TGCGCCAGCATCCCTCAAGCGGGAGTATATAATGAGCAGTTCTTC	CASIPQAGVYNEQFF
NA	TRBV30	NA	TRBJ2-7	TGTGCCTGGAGGGACAACAGGGTTGGGCAGTACTTC	CAWRDNRVGQYF
once	TRBV6-5	NA	TRBJ1-2	TGTGCCAGCAGCTCGAATCGGCGGGCTGGGGGCTACACCTTC	CASSSNRRAGGYTF
NA	TRBV5-1	NA	TRBJ2-1	TGCGCCAGCAGCTTGAGGGCAGGGGGGAATGAGCAGTTCTTC	CASSLRAGGNEQFF
once	TRBV6-5	TRBD1	TRBJ1-1	TGTGCCAGCAGTTACGAGACAGGGACCACTGAAGCTTTCTTT	CASSYETGTTEAFF
NA	TRBV29-1	TRBD1	TRBJ1-2	TGCAGCGTCTGGGACAGGAACTATGGCTACACCTTC	CSVWDRNYGYTF
NA	TRBV18	TRBD1	TRBJ2-5	TGTGCCAGCTCAAACTCTCATTTCCGGGACAGGGCAGCGAAGACCCAGTACTTC	CASSNSHFRDRAAKTQYF
NA	TRBV11-2	NA	TRBJ2-5	TGTGCCAGCACAGGAGCGGGCCCACGCTCGGAGACCCAGTACTTC	CASTGAGPRSETQYF
NA	TRBV19	TRBD1	TRBJ1-3	TGTGCCACCCGGGACAGGGGAACTCTCGGAAACACCATATATTTT	CATRDRGTLGNTIYF
NA	TRBV6-5	NA	TRBJ1-5	TGTGCCAGCAGTTACTTCAAGGATCAGCCCCAGCATTTT	CASSYFKDQPQHF
NA	TRBV11-3	TRBD2	TRBJ2-7	TGTGCCAGCAGCCCGACTAGCGGGGCCTCCTACGAGCAGTACTTC	CASSPTSGASYEQYF
NA	TRBV5-4	NA	TRBJ1-1	TGTGCCAGCAGCTTGAATTTGGGCAGGAACACTGAAGCTTTCTTT	CASSLNLGRNTEAFF
NA	TRBV2	NA	TRBJ1-2	TGTGCCAGCAGTTATGACAGGCCCGAGGACTATGGCTACACCTTC	CASSYDRPEDYGYTF
once	TRBV3-1/TRBV3-2	NA	TRBJ1-2	TGTGCCAGCAGCCAGCAGGCTCGCTATGGCTACACCTTC	CASSQQARYGYTF
NA	TRBV6-5	NA	TRBJ2-7	TGTGCCAGCAGTTATACGGGCTACGAGCAGTACTTC	CASSYTGYEQYF
NA	TRBV6-2/TRBV6-3	TRBD2	TRBJ2-5	TGTGCCAGCAGTTACTCTGGACTAGCGGGAGAGACCCAGTACTTC	CASSYSGLAGETQYF
NA	TRBV18	NA	TRBJ2-1	TGTGCCAGCTCACCTGTTATTGCACACAATGAGCAGTTCTTC	CASSPVIAHNEQFF
NA	TRBV13	TRBD2	TRBJ2-7	TGTGCCAGCACGTCCGGTGCGGTAGCGGGAGCATTCGCCTACGAGCAGTACTTC	CASTSGAVAGAFAYEQYF
NA	TRBV18	NA	TRBJ1-4	TGTGCCAGCTCCCCAACTAATGAAAAACTGTTTTTT	CASSPTNEKLFF
NA	TRBV6-5	TRBD2	TRBJ2-2	TGTGCCTCGCGAGCGGGAGCTAGCACCGGGGAGCTGTTTTTT	CASRAGASTGELFF
NA	TRBV19	NA	TRBJ2-1	TGTGCCAGTAGCAATCTCCGGGGGGCCGGCTCCTACAATGAGCAGTTCTTC	CASSNLRGAGSYNEQFF
NA	TRBV28	NA	TRBJ1-2	TGTGCCAGCAGTTCAGACGGGCTCGCCGACTATGGCTACACCTTC	CASSSDGLADYGYTF
NA	TRBV18	TRBD1	TRBJ1-2	TGTGCCAGCTCACAGGGGACAGAATATGGCTACACCTTC	CASSQGTEYGYTF
NA	TRBV6-2/TRBV6-3	NA	TRBJ1-5	TGTGCCAGCAGTTACCACTCTGGGATTCATCAGCCCCAGCATTTT	CASSYHSGIHQPQHF
few	TRBV5-5	TRBD1	TRBJ1-2	TGTGCCAGCAGCGGGAGAGACAGGGGGGAGTATGGCTACACCTTC	CASSGRDRGEYGYTF
NA	TRBV19	NA	TRBJ2-4	TGTGCCAGTAGTATATGGAGGGAGGCGGCCAAAAACATTCAGTACTTC	CASSIWREAAKNIQYF
NA	TRBV9	NA	TRBJ1-2	TGTGCCAGCAGCGTAGGAGTTTCGGGTGGCTACACCTTC	CASSVGVSGGYTF
NA	TRBV19	NA	TRBJ2-6	TGTGCCAGTAGTATAGATCTCCTCTCTGGGGCCAACGTCCTGACTTTC	CASSIDLLSGANVLTF
NA	TRBV30	TRBD1	TRBJ1-6	TGTGCCTGGAGTCCTCGGGACAGGGAAAATTCACCCCTCCACTTT	CAWSPRDRENSPLHF
NA	TRBV29-1	NA	TRBJ2-2	TGCAGCGTTGAGTTGTTGGAAGCGAACACCGGGGAGCTGTTTTTT	CSVELLEANTGELFF